The following is a TCR beta chain sequence with its context. The entry originates in a study of OX40 agonist ivuxolimab in advanced cancers. Study details: Eligibility admitted prior anti-PD-1, anti-PD-L1 or anti-CTLA-4 therapy; about 42% had some.

Assay: immunoSEQ multiplex PCR; the TCRdb copy retains only in-frame clones and omits some. The sample consists of tens of thousands of clones, over 85% of them appearing once. CDR1 is SGHVS and CDR2 is FNYEAQ in the germline V gene. The CDR3 sequence is 12 residues long. After removal of 5 bases from V and 11 bases from J, the junction contained 6 bases not matched to a gene. The sequences come from CD4+ or CD8+ T cells sorted from blood, collected in a trial of the OX40 agonist ivuxolimab. The genes are TRBV7-6 and TRBJ2-7, with 10 bases that match TRBD1. The TCR sequence derives from an adult with an advanced solid tumor such as melanoma, head and neck, liver or kidney cancer. CDR3 DNA: TGTGCCAGCAGCATGGGGACAGGGGAGGAGTACTTC. Translation: CASSMGTGEEYF.